This TCR beta chain was sequenced in a study of blood T cell repertoires in COVID-19. Study information: Nucleic acid was either cDNA or gDNA, and it came from T cells, B-cell-depleted T cells, or PBMCs.

Unmatched junction bases numbered 7, after V lost 0 bases and J lost 3 bases. The CDR3 is made up of 17 amino acids. Germline values: CDR1 SGHDN, CDR2 FVKESK. TCRdb's table, derived via immunoSEQ multiplex PCR, lists solely in-frame clones and lacks some. The top ten clones hold around 3% of a sample with about 240,000 clones, more than 75% of them seen once. This clonotype originated in a woman in her 40s with acute COVID-19. The sequenced sample was PBMCs or T cells enriched from blood (not recorded which). The rearrangement uses TRBV14 and TRBJ2-1; TRBD2 agrees at 8 bases. The CDR3 DNA sequence: TGTGCCAGCAGCCAAGATAGGCGGGGGGCGAACTACAATGAGCAGTTCTTC. This sequence encodes CASSQDRRGANYNEQFF.